This T cell receptor (beta chain) was profiled in a study of blood T cell repertoires in COVID-19. This clone is a singleton in its sample. Germline V lookup: CDR1 SGHVS, CDR2 FQNEAQ. Trimming cost V 4 bases and J 0 bases; bases outside gene matches: 3. The CDR3 has 15 amino acids. Per the authors' pipeline: The authors estimated nucleated cell counts from reference gene primer amplification. Sequencing used immunoSEQ multiplex PCR; TCRdb keeps in-frame clones, though not all of them. Clonal size and the V and J genes are those of that table, whereas D and trimming came from the DNA. This table holds about 58,000 clones, 85% to 90% found once.

The receptor's source is a man aged 35 to 55 with active COVID-19. Sequenced: peripheral blood. The genes are TRBV7-8 and TRBJ2-1; TRBD2 matches at 7 bases. This CDR3 reads CASSSPGGSYNEQFF. In DNA, the CDR3 is TGTGCCAGCAGCTCTCCGGGGGGCTCCTACAATGAGCAGTTCTTC.